What follows are 2 T cell receptor beta chains derived from one specimen sequenced in a study of neurological immune-mediated disorders. A single record per CDR3 protein comes from TCRdb applying MiXCR to the 5' RACE reads. This sample has about 46,000 distinct CDR3 sequences, with roughly 2% found just once. Sequences were obtained from PBMCs. These receptors were taken from a woman in her 40s with multiple sclerosis.

This clonotype was observed at least ten times. V gene TRBV5-1 combines with J gene TRBJ1-1; weak D call: TRBD1 (6 bases). The CDR3 sequence is 14 residues long. V lost 5 bases to trimming and J lost 11 bases, with 22 bases between them. In germline, CDR1 is SGHRS, CDR2 YFSETQ. The CDR3 loop reads CASSGVRGPQEAFF. The DNA for the CDR3 is TGCGCCAGCAGTGGGGTGCGGGGGCCCCAGGAGGCTTTCTTT. The variable domain in full, with the rest retrieved from reference TRBV5-1 and TRBJ1-1, is KAGVTQTPRYLIKTRGQQVTLSCSPISGHRSVSWYQQTPGQGLQFLFEYFSETQRNKGNFPGRFSGRQFSNSRSEMNVSTLELGDSALYLCASSGVRGPQEAFFGQGTRLTVV.

This clonotype appeared many times. J is TRBJ2-3 and V is TRBV12-3 or TRBV12-4; weak D call: TRBD2 (6 bases). Trimming took off 6 bases at V and 5 bases at J, with 12 bases between the two ends. This CDR3 has 13 residues. The CDR3 protein is CASSRDLVDTQYF. CDR3 DNA: TGTGCCAGCAGCCGGGACTTGGTAGATACGCAGTATTTT.